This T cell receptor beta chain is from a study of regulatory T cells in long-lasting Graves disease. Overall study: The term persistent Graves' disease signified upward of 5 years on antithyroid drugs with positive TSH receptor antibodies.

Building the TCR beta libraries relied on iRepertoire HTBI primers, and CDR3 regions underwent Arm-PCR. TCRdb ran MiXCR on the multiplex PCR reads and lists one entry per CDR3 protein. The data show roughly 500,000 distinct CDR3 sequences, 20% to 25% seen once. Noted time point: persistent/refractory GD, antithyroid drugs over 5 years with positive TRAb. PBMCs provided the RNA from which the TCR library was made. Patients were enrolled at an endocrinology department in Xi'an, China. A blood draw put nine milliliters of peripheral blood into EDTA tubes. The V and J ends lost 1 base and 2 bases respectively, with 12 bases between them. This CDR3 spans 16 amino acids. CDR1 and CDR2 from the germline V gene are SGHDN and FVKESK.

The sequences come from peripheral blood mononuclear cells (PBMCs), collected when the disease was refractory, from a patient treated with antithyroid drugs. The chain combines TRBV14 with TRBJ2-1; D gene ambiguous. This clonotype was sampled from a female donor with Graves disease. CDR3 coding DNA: TGTGCCAGCAGCCAAGGTGCGACCAGGACCTACAATGAGCAGTTCTTC. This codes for CASSQGATRTYNEQFF.